Below, 28 T cell receptor beta chains from the same sample are listed, as sequenced in a study of beta chain features in type 1 diabetes. Of the isolated RNA, all was reverse transcribed, and so the sequenced material was expressed TCRB transcripts. Using immunoSEQ multiplex PCR, the repertoire was profiled, and TCRdb retains in-frame clones only, with some absent. The sample consists of about 260,000 clones, 24% of them appearing once. No cognate antigen is known for these TCRs. Study-level points and caveats: The study found moderately but significantly shorter TCRB CDR3s in all four CD4+ subsets of Type 1 diabetes patients.

The sequenced sample consisted of naive CD4+ T cells from blood. These receptors were obtained from a woman aged 25 to 39 with type 1 diabetes.

This clone occurred a few times. The chain joins TRBV29-1 to TRBJ2-1, with 11 bases that match TRBD2. Germline CDR1 and CDR2: SQVTM and ANQGSEA. The CDR3 sequence is 19 residues long. V was pared by 6 bases and J by 6 bases, with 22 bases of the junction left unmatched. Written as DNA, the CDR3 is TGCAGCGTGGCAACTATGCTAGCGGGAGGCTCACCGCGCGTCAATGAGCAGTTCTTC. This codes for CSVATMLAGGSPRVNEQFF.

This clone was observed a handful of times. The chain employs TRBV18 and TRBJ2-6; tentatively, D is TRBD1 (5 bases). Germline V CDR1 and CDR2: KGHSH, LQKENI. The CDR3 is made up of 14 amino acids. The V end lost 4 bases, the J end lost 1 base, and 5 bases lay between the germline ends. This chain's CDR3 is CASSQGSGANVLTF. The CDR3 bases are TGTGCCAGCTCACAGGGGTCTGGGGCCAACGTCCTGACTTTC.

The chain's CDR3 is CASSLYRGRETQYF. The CDR3 nucleotides are TGTGCCAGCAGTTTATACAGGGGCCGGGAGACCCAGTACTTC. J is TRBJ2-5 and V is TRBV27; TRBD1 aligns across 7 bases. The CDR3 runs 14 residues. Germline loops: CDR1 MNHEY, CDR2 SMNVEV (reference sequence). V shed 1 base and J 5 bases; nucleotides not matched to a gene: 4.

The rearrangement uses TRBV30 and TRBJ1-2; a possible D gene is TRBD1 (6 bases). The CDR3 is 12 amino acids. V dropped 2 bases and J dropped 8 bases, with 12 bases sitting between them. Germline CDR1 GTSNPN, CDR2 SVGIG (reference sequence). The CDR3 bases are TGTGCCTGGAGTACAGGGTGGCGGGGCTACACCTTC. Protein product: CAWSTGWRGYTF.

To note about this clone: Distinct nucleotide sequences in the sample also encode this CDR3. The chain links TRBV29-1 to TRBJ2-3; TRBD2 matches at 11 bases. With V trimmed by 6 bases and J by 3 bases, 2 bases remained unmatched. Germline assignment: CDR1 SQVTM and CDR2 ANQGSEA. This CDR3 is built from 13 residues. This chain's CDR3 is CSVGTSGTDTQYF. CDR3 DNA sequence: TGCAGCGTCGGGACTAGCGGAACAGATACGCAGTATTTT.

This chain links TRBV28 with TRBJ1-1; D is uncertain. Germline V CDR1 and CDR2: MDHEN, SYDVKM. The V gene lost 3 bases and the J gene lost 6 bases, with 8 bases spanning the gap. The CDR3 has 12 amino acids. This CDR3 reads CASSFREAEAFF. The CDR3 DNA reads as TGTGCCAGCAGTTTCAGAGAGGCTGAAGCTTTCTTT. The full variable domain, its missing parts supplied by reference TRBV28 and TRBJ1-1, is DVKVTQSSRYLVKRTGEKVFLECVQDMDHENMFWYRQDPGLGLRLIYFSYDVKMKEKGDIPEGYSVSREKKERFSLILESASTNQTSMYLCASSFREAEAFFGQGTRLTVV.

This clone was observed a few times. The chain links TRBV6-4 to TRBJ2-7; D is perhaps TRBD2 (5 bases). Trimming cost V 5 bases and J 12 bases, with 14 bases left between them. Germline assignment: CDR1 MRHNA and CDR2 SNTAGT. The CDR3 has 11 amino acids. DNA of the CDR3: TGTGCCAGCAGTAAGAGGGAGAGGCCGTACTTC. Its translation: CASSKRERPYF.

The J gene is TRBJ2-1, the V gene TRBV15; D ambiguous. The CDR3 has 16 residues. Deletions cut 0 bases from V and 0 bases from J, with 9 bases between. In germline, CDR1 is LNHNV, CDR2 YYDKDF (reference sequence). The CDR3 loop reads CATSRDTDISYNEQFF. The CDR3 nucleotides read TGTGCCACCAGCAGAGATACAGATATCTCCTACAATGAGCAGTTCTTC.

The V gene is TRBV4-1, the J gene TRBJ1-1; D uncertain. CDR1 MGHRA and CDR2 YSYEKL come from the germline V gene. This CDR3 contains 14 residues. V lost 2 bases to trimming and J lost 0 bases, with 7 bases between them. DNA of the CDR3: TGCGCCAGCAGCCAAAGGCGGTTGAACACTGAAGCTTTCTTT. It encodes CASSQRRLNTEAFF.

The CDR3 here is CAWSAGLAGEQYF. CDR3 in DNA: TGTGCCTGGAGTGCCGGACTAGCGGGCGAGCAGTACTTC. The chain recombines TRBV30 with TRBJ2-7; TRBD2 matches 11 bases. This CDR3 is built from 13 residues. CDR1 and CDR2 from the germline V gene are GTSNPN and SVGIG (reference sequence). The V and J ends lost 1 base and 6 bases, in that order; junction bases with no gene match: 2.

The chain uses TRBV7-8 and TRBJ1-5, with TRBD1 matching over 8 bases. The CDR3 runs to 14 residues. V dropped 5 bases and J dropped 7; count of bases not matched to a gene: 7. Per the germline V gene, CDR1 is SGHVS and CDR2 is FQNEAQ. CDR3 loop: CASSPRTGKQPQHF. CDR3 DNA sequence: TGTGCCAGCAGCCCGAGGACAGGGAAGCAGCCCCAGCATTTT.

This clone was observed a few times. CDR3: CASSQDLAGWYNEQFF. CDR3 in DNA: TGTGCCAGCAGCCAAGATCTAGCGGGATGGTACAATGAGCAGTTCTTC. The rearrangement joins TRBV4-2 to TRBJ2-1; 9 bases are shared with TRBD2. The CDR3 consists of 16 residues. The germline gives CDR1 LGHNA, CDR2 YNFKEQ. V was clipped by 0 bases and J by 4 bases; unmatched bases: 4.

The J gene is TRBJ2-7, the V gene TRBV5-1, with TRBD2 as a possible D gene (6 bases). V was trimmed by 0 bases and J by 4 bases, leaving 11 bases between them. Germline V gives CDR1 SGHRS, CDR2 YFSETQ. The CDR3 contains 14 residues. This CDR3 is CASSLGSGEYEQYF. CDR3 in DNA: TGCGCCAGCAGCTTGGGTAGCGGCGAATACGAGCAGTACTTC.

This clone was observed a handful of times. The chain couples TRBV29-1 to TRBJ2-7, with a weak D call TRBD2 (6 bases). Trimming stripped 1 base from V and 0 bases from J, with 10 bases between. Germline CDR1 is SQVTM and CDR2 is ANQGSEA. CDR3 length equals 14 residues. The CDR3 coding sequence is TGCAGCGTTGAAGCCGGACTAAACTCCTACGAGCAGTACTTC. Translating it yields CSVEAGLNSYEQYF.

The gene calls are TRBV29-1 and TRBJ2-4; TRBD1 aligns across 10 bases. J lost 8 bases, V lost 6 bases, and 4 bases had no gene match. Per the germline V gene, CDR1 is SQVTM and CDR2 is ANQGSEA. The CDR3 extends over 12 amino acids. CDR3 sequence: CSVRTGGDIQYF. CDR3 nucleotides: TGCAGCGTACGGACAGGGGGTGACATTCAGTACTTC. The variable domain in full, with the rest retrieved from reference TRBV29-1 and TRBJ2-4, is SAVISQKPSRDICQRGTSLTIQCQVDSQVTMMFWYRQQPGQSLTLIATANQGSEATYESGFVIDKFPISRPNLTFSTLTVSNMSPEDSSIYLCSVRTGGDIQYFGAGTRLSVL.

This clone was recorded a few times. The rearrangement joins TRBV4-1 to TRBJ2-7; a weak D match, TRBD2 (6 bases). Germline CDR1 is MGHRA and CDR2 is YSYEKL. The V end was cut by 0 bases, the J end by 2 bases, with 17 bases between. This CDR3 has 17 residues. In DNA, the CDR3 is TGCGCCAGCAGCCAAGAGAATGTCGGGAGAGGGACCTACGAGCAGTACTTC. It codes for CASSQENVGRGTYEQYF.

With regard to this clone: Other DNA sequences in this specimen translate into the identical CDR3. The gene calls are TRBV2 and TRBJ2-1; no definite D call. Germline lookup yields CDR1 SNHLY and CDR2 FYNNEI. This CDR3 region has 10 residues. Trimming removed 7 bases from V and 7 bases from J, with 5 bases in between. CDR3 nucleotides: TGTGCCAGCACTCGTAATGAGCAGTTCTTC. This translates into CASTRNEQFF.

This sequence joins TRBV6-5 and TRBJ2-7, with 12 bases identical to TRBD2. V trimming: 3 bases; J trimming: 2 bases; junction bases outside the gene matches: 2. The germline V gene encodes CDR1 MNHEY and CDR2 SVGAGI. The length of the CDR3 is 15 residues. The CDR3 region is CASSYSSGRAYEQYF. The DNA for the CDR3 is TGTGCCAGCAGTTATTCTAGCGGGAGGGCCTACGAGCAGTACTTC.

CDR3: CASRPDSYEQYF. The CDR3, as DNA: TGTGCCAGCAGGCCCGACAGCTACGAGCAGTACTTC. The rearrangement links TRBV11-2 to TRBJ2-7, with D possibly TRBD1 on 5 matching bases. Germline CDR1 is SGHAT and CDR2 is FQNNGV. V was clipped by 6 bases and J by 3 bases, with 9 bases between them. The CDR3 extends over 12 amino acids.

There are a few counts of this clone. The chain links TRBV7-9 to TRBJ2-5; 15 bases agree with TRBD2. This CDR3 has 17 amino acids. Germline-derived CDR1 and CDR2 are SEHNR and FQNEAQ (reference sequence). J gave up 5 bases and V 5 bases, and 9 bases lay outside the gene matches. CDR3 amino acids: CASSPPGLAGGGETQYF. The CDR3 DNA sequence: TGTGCCAGCAGCCCCCCGGGACTAGCGGGAGGCGGGGAGACCCAGTACTTC.

The rearrangement uses TRBV7-9 and TRBJ2-3, with 8 bases that match TRBD2. V lost 0 bases to trimming and J lost 11 bases; unmatched junction nucleotides: 10. There are 15 residues in the CDR3. CDR1 SEHNR and CDR2 FQNEAQ come from the germline V gene (reference sequence). CDR3 coding DNA: TGTGCCAGCAGCTTAGCGTTACTAGCGGACGTTAAGCAGTATTTT. Translating it yields CASSLALLADVKQYF.

The chain has TRBV5-1 and TRBJ2-3; 9 nucleotides align to TRBD1. The CDR3 consists of 16 residues. Germline V lookup: CDR1 SGHRS, CDR2 YFSETQ. V gave up 1 base and J gave up 4 bases; unmatched junction bases: 7. CDR3 residues: CASSLRGQGSPDTQYF. In DNA, the CDR3 is TGCGCCAGCAGCTTGAGGGGACAGGGAAGCCCAGATACGCAGTATTTT.

This clone appeared a few times. The chain couples TRBV7-9 to TRBJ2-7; tentative D call: TRBD1 (6 bases). The CDR3 consists of 13 residues. V was cut by 1 base and J by 7 bases, with 11 bases left in between. Germline V gene sequence: CDR1 SEHNR, CDR2 FQNEAQ (reference sequence). CDR3 in DNA: TGTGCCAGCAGCTTAGGGGGGCTGCGGGAGCAGTACTTC. Its translation is CASSLGGLREQYF.

This clone has more than one count but fewer than ten. This CDR3 reads CASSPHRAANYGYTF. The CDR3 DNA sequence: TGTGCCAGCAGTCCTCACAGGGCTGCTAACTATGGCTACACCTTC. This sequence joins TRBV6-5 and TRBJ1-2; a possible D gene is TRBD1 (6 bases). The V gene's germline CDR1 is MNHEY and CDR2 SVGAGI. The CDR3 has 15 residues. Trimming removed 5 bases at V and 0 bases at J, with 13 bases between.

The V gene is TRBV11-3, the J gene TRBJ2-4; 12 bases are a match to TRBD1. Germline V CDR1 and CDR2: SGHNT, YENEEA. After removal of 5 bases from V and 8 bases from J, the junction contained 4 bases not matched to a gene. This CDR3 comprises 14 residues. CDR3 coding DNA: TGTGCCAGCAGCCGGGGACAGGGGGCAGACATTCAGTACTTC. It encodes CASSRGQGADIQYF.

This clone was counted between two and nine times. The chain has TRBV10-2 and TRBJ1-2, with a weak D call TRBD1 (6 bases). Germline V gene data show CDR1 as WSHSY and CDR2 as SAAADI. V lost 6 bases and J lost 5, with 16 bases in between. The CDR3 consists of 14 residues. The CDR3 loop reads CASRDPGEIYGYTF. The CDR3 nucleotides are TGCGCCAGCAGAGATCCAGGGGAGATATATGGCTACACCTTC.

The chain carries TRBV5-4 and TRBJ2-4; D is ambiguous. V was clipped by 2 bases and J by 1 base, with 4 bases between them. Germline lookup yields CDR1 SGHNT and CDR2 YYREEE (reference sequence). This CDR3 spans 13 amino acids. The CDR3 coding sequence is TGTGCCAGCAGCTTACGGGCCAAAAACATTCAGTACTTC. Translation: CASSLRAKNIQYF.

V is TRBV6-8 and J is TRBJ2-5, with D perhaps matching TRBD2 (6 bases). The germline V gene has CDR1 MNHGY and CDR2 SAAAGT. The CDR3 extends over 15 amino acids. Trimming stripped 6 bases from V and 5 bases from J, with 19 bases between. The chain's CDR3 is CASRCNVGAGETQYF. In DNA form, the CDR3 reads TGTGCCAGCAGATGTAATGTCGGGGCGGGGGAGACCCAGTACTTC.